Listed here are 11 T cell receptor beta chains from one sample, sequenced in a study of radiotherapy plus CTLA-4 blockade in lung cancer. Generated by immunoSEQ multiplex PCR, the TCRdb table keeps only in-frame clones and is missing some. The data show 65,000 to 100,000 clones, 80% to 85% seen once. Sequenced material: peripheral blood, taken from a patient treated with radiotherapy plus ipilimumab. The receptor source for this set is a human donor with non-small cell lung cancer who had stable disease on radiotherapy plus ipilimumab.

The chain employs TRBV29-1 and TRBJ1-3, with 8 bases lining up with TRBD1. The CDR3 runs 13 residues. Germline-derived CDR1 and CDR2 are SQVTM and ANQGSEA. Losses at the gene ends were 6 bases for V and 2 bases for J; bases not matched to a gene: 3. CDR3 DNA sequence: TGCAGCGTAGAGGACAGGGCTGGAAACACCATATATTTT. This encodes CSVEDRAGNTIYF.

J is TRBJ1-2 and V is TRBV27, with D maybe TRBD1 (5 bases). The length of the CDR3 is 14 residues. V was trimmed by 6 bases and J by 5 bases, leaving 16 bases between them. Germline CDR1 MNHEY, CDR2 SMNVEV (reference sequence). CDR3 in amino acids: CASRLTGRTYGYTF. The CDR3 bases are TGTGCCAGCAGGTTAACGGGACGGACTTATGGCTACACCTTC.

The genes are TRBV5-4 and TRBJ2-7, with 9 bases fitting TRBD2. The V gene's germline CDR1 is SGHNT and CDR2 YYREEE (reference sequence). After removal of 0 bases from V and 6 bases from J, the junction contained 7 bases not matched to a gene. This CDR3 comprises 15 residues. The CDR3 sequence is CASSLGGGLATEQYF. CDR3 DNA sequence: TGTGCCAGCAGCTTGGGAGGAGGACTAGCGACCGAGCAGTACTTC.

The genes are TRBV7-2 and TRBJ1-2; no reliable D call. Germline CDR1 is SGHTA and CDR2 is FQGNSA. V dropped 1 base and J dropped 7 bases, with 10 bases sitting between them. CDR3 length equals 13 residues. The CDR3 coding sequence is TGTGCCAGCAGCTTAGTCCCGTTCGGTGGCTACACCTTC. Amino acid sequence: CASSLVPFGGYTF.

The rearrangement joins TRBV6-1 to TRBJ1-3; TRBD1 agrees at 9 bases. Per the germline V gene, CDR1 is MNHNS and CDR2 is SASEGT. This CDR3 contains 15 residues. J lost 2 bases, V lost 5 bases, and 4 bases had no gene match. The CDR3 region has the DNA TGTGCCAGCAGTCCACGGACAGGGGCTGGAAACACCATATATTTT. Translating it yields CASSPRTGAGNTIYF.

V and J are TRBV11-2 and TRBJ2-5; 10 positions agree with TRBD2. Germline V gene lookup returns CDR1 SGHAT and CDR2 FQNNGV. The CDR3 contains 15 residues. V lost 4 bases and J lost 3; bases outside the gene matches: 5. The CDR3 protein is CASSSGAGGEETQYF. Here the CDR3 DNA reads TGTGCCAGCAGCTCCGGAGCGGGGGGGGAAGAGACCCAGTACTTC.

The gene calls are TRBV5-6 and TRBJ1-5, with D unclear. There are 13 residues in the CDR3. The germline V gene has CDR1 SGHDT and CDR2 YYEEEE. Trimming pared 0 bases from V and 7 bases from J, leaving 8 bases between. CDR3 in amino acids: CASSLVEDQPQHF. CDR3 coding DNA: TGTGCCAGCAGCTTGGTGGAGGACCAGCCCCAGCATTTT.

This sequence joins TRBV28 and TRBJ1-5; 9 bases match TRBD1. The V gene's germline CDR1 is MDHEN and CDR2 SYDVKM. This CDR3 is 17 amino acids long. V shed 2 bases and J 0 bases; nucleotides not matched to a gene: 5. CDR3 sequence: CASSLPSGQGSNQPQHF. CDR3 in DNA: TGTGCCAGCAGTTTACCGTCGGGACAGGGTAGCAATCAGCCCCAGCATTTT. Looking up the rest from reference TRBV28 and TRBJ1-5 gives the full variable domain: DVKVTQSSRYLVKRTGEKVFLECVQDMDHENMFWYRQDPGLGLRLIYFSYDVKMKEKGDIPEGYSVSREKKERFSLILESASTNQTSMYLCASSLPSGQGSNQPQHFGDGTRLSIL.

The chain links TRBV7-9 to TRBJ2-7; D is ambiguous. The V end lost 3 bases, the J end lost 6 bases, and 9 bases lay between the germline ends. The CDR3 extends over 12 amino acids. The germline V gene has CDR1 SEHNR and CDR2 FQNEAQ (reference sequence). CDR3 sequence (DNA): TGTGCCAGCAGCTTCCCGTCGGGCGAGCAGTACTTC. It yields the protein CASSFPSGEQYF.

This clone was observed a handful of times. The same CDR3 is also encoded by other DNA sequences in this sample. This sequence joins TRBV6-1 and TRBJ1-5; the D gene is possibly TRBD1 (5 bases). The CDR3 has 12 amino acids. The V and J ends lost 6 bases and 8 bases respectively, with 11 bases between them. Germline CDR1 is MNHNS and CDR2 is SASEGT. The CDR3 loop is CASSRGREPQHF. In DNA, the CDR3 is TGTGCCAGCAGCCGGGGGAGGGAGCCCCAGCATTTT.

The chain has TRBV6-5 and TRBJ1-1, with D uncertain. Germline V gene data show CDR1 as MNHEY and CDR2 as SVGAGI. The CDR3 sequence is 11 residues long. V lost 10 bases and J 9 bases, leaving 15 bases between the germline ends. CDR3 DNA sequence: TGTGCCACCGGGGAGTGGGGTAAAGCTTTCTTT. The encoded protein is CATGEWGKAFF.